Shown below are 32 T cell receptor beta chains from a single sample sequenced in a study of CD8+CD57+ T cells in acquired aplastic anemia. The TCR beta profiling, which covered VDJ combination and CDR3 sequence, was carried out using genomic DNA as the template. MiXCR, run by TCRdb on the reads, gives a single entry per CDR3 protein. The repertoire holds roughly 170,000 distinct CDR3 sequences, under 75% seen once, with about 50% in the top ten. Sequencing was done on a sample of sorted CD4+, CD8+, or CD8+CD57+ T cells (not recorded which) from PBMCs. The receptors come from a human donor in good health.

In its sample, this clonotype was seen many times. V gene TRBV4-3 combines with J gene TRBJ1-2; 9 nucleotides align to TRBD1. The CDR3 extends over 15 amino acids. Per germline, CDR1 LGHNA and CDR2 YSLEER. After removal of 4 bases from V and 4 bases from J, the junction contained 7 bases not matched to a gene. This chain's CDR3 is CASSPGQGASYGYTF. The CDR3 DNA follows: TGCGCCAGCAGCCCGGGACAGGGAGCGAGCTATGGCTACACCTTC.

V is TRBV2 and J is TRBJ1-1; D is unresolved. Trimming cost V 6 bases and J 4 bases, with 12 bases left between them. The CDR3 runs 13 residues. In germline, CDR1 is SNHLY, CDR2 FYNNEI. Here the CDR3 DNA reads TGTGCCAGCAGGCCCGGGGTTGGCACTGAAGCTTTCTTT. Its translation: CASRPGVGTEAFF.

The chain has TRBV20-1 and TRBJ2-7; 7 nucleotides line up with TRBD1. J lost 6 bases, V lost 3 bases, and 8 bases had no gene match. The length of the CDR3 is 13 residues. CDR1 DFQATT and CDR2 SNEGSKA come from the germline V gene (reference sequence). The CDR3 sequence: CSARDRRSSEQYF. The CDR3 DNA reads TGCAGTGCTAGGGACAGGAGGAGCTCCGAGCAGTACTTC.

This clonotype was counted a single time. J is TRBJ2-7 and V is TRBV13, with D possibly TRBD2 on 6 matching bases. Germline assignment: CDR1 PRHDT and CDR2 FYEKMQ (reference sequence). The CDR3 spans 15 residues. The V and J ends lost 6 bases and 0 bases respectively, with 15 bases between them. The CDR3 sequence: CASRSGTGSSYEQYF. In DNA form, the CDR3 reads TGTGCCAGCAGATCGGGGACTGGGAGCTCCTACGAGCAGTACTTC. Variable domain in full (rest from reference TRBV13 and TRBJ2-7): AAGVIQSPRHLIKEKRETATLKCYPIPRHDTVYWYQQGPGQDPQFLISFYEKMQSDKGSIPDRFSAQQFSDYHSELNMSSLELGDSALYFCASRSGTGSSYEQYFGPGTRLTVT.

The rearrangement links TRBV7-8 to TRBJ1-5; D is uncertain. Germline V gene sequence: CDR1 SGHVS, CDR2 FQNEAQ. The length of the CDR3 is 12 residues. V lost 5 bases and J 9 bases, leaving 11 bases between the germline ends. CDR3 DNA: TGTGCCAGCAGCCCCTTTAACGGGCCCCAGCATTTT. Its translation is CASSPFNGPQHF.

This sequence joins TRBV10-1 and TRBJ2-2; D is uncertain. CDR1 is WNHNN, CDR2 SYGVQD, per germline (reference sequence). V was pared by 6 bases and J by 1 base, with 3 bases between. The CDR3 extends over 12 amino acids. CDR3 sequence (DNA): TGCGCCAGCAGGATGAACACCGGGGAGCTGTTTTTT. This codes for CASRMNTGELFF.

The J gene is TRBJ1-2, the V gene TRBV2; 7 positions match TRBD1. This CDR3 has 13 residues. Germline CDR1 reads SNHLY; CDR2 reads FYNNEI. Losses at the gene ends were 4 bases for V and 6 bases for J; bases not matched to a gene: 5. The CDR3 region has the DNA TGTGCCAGCAGTGCGGTCAGGGGGAATGGCTACACCTTC. Translating gives CASSAVRGNGYTF.

V is TRBV2 and J is TRBJ2-5; TRBD1 aligns across 7 bases. TRBJ2-7 matches the DNA end more closely, so the J call is doubtful. The CDR3 is made up of 16 amino acids. Germline V gives CDR1 SNHLY, CDR2 FYNNEI. CDR3 amino acids: CASRDETGFRFYEQYF. The CDR3, as DNA: TGTGCCAGCAGAGACGAGACAGGGTTTCGTTTCTACGAGCAGTACTTC.

This clonotype was observed at least ten times. The chain has TRBV29-1 and TRBJ2-1, with 8 nucleotides matching TRBD2. CDR3 size: 15 residues. Germline loops: CDR1 SQVTM, CDR2 ANQGSEA. J was trimmed by 4 bases and V by 4 bases; bases with no gene match: 9. CDR3 DNA sequence: TGCAGCGTTGCCTTGCCGGGACTAGAGTACAATGAGCAGTTCTTC. It yields the protein CSVALPGLEYNEQFF.

The chain uses TRBV7-3 and TRBJ1-2; the D gene is possibly TRBD1 (5 bases). Trimming took 4 bases from V and 7 from J, leaving 10 bases between them. Germline values: CDR1 SGHTA, CDR2 FQGTGA. This CDR3 comprises 12 residues. The CDR3 loop reads CASSSWGGGYTF. The DNA for the CDR3 is TGTGCCAGCAGCTCGTGGGGCGGTGGCTACACCTTC.

This clonotype was seen more than once but under ten times. This chain joins TRBV7-9 and TRBJ1-3; D is uncertain. The length of the CDR3 is 12 residues. Between the trimmed V and J ends, which lost 3 bases and 7 bases, there was a span of 7 bases. Germline CDR1 is SEHNR and CDR2 is FQNEAQ (reference sequence). The CDR3, as DNA: TGTGCCAGCAGCTTTCCGGGGAACACCATATATTTT. This translates into CASSFPGNTIYF.

The V gene is TRBV10-3, the J gene TRBJ1-1, with 8 bases that match TRBD1. The V and J ends lost 1 base and 1 base, in that order; junction bases with no gene match: 2. CDR1 is ENHRY, CDR2 SYGVKD, per germline. The CDR3 runs to 15 residues. The CDR3 DNA is TGTGCCATCAGTGAGTGGACAGGGAAGAACACTGAAGCTTTCTTT. As protein: CAISEWTGKNTEAFF.

With respect to this clonotype: One end of the junction varies from germline; a read error may be responsible. The gene calls are TRBV5-1 and TRBJ2-7, with D possibly being TRBD1 or TRBD2 (5 bases each). Germline lookup yields CDR1 SGHRS and CDR2 YFSETQ. CDR3 size: 12 residues. The CDR3 nucleotides read TGCGCCGGCAGCTCGGGACCCTACGAGCAGTACTTC. This sequence encodes CAGSSGPYEQYF. Together with reference TRBV5-1 and TRBJ2-7, the CDR3 gives the full variable domain: KAGVTQTPRYLIKTRGQQVTLSCSPISGHRSVSWYQQTPGQGLQFLFEYFSETQRNKGNFPGRFSGRQFSNSRSEMNVSTLELGDSALYLCAGSSGPYEQYFGPGTRLTVT.

The chain recombines TRBV7-9 with TRBJ1-6; no reliable D call. This CDR3 contains 17 residues. Germline values: CDR1 SEHNR, CDR2 FQNEAQ (reference sequence). Trimming removed 1 base from V and 3 bases from J, with 13 bases in between. The CDR3 sequence: CASSLVRSAGYNSPLHF. The CDR3, as DNA: TGTGCCAGCAGCTTAGTGAGGTCAGCCGGCTATAATTCACCCCTCCACTTT. Using reference TRBV7-9 and TRBJ1-6 for the parts outside the CDR3, the full variable domain is DTGVSQNPRHKITKRGQNVTFRCDPISEHNRLYWYRQTLGQGPEFLTYFQNEAQLEKSRLLSDRFSAERPKGSFSTLEIQRTEQGDSAMYLCASSLVRSAGYNSPLHFGNGTRLTVT.

The sample holds many counts of this clonotype. This chain links TRBV29-1 with TRBJ2-5, with 10 bases fitting TRBD1. Looked up from germline, CDR1 is SQVTM and CDR2 is ANQGSEA. CDR3 length: 14 amino acids. V lost 6 bases to trimming and J lost 5 bases; unmatched junction nucleotides: 9. This CDR3 is CSVPWDRGLETQYF. CDR3 bases: TGCAGCGTGCCCTGGGACAGGGGACTGGAGACCCAGTACTTC.

This clonotype was detected once. One end of the junction is discordant with germline, which a read error may explain. The gene calls are TRBV2 and TRBJ1-6; D not resolved. This CDR3 contains 11 residues. Germline-derived CDR1 and CDR2 are SNHLY and FYNNEI. CDR3 DNA sequence: TGTGCCGGCAGTGAAGGCTCACCCCTCCACTTT. Translation gives CAGSEGSPLHF.

This rearrangement joins TRBV19 to TRBJ2-1; 8 positions match TRBD2. The trim removed 3 bases at V and 5 bases at J, leaving 6 bases unmatched. From germline, CDR1 is LNHDA and CDR2 SQIVND (reference sequence). The CDR3 is made up of 15 amino acids. CDR3: CASSIMAGGDNEQFF. CDR3 bases: TGTGCCAGTAGTATTATGGCGGGAGGTGACAATGAGCAGTTCTTC.

The chain is built from TRBV10-3 and TRBJ2-3; 15 bases fit TRBD2. This CDR3 is 18 amino acids long. The germline gives CDR1 ENHRY, CDR2 SYGVKD. Trimming took 3 bases from V and 5 from J; bases not matched to a gene: 9. This CDR3 reads CAISDGLAGGPRGDTQYF. The CDR3 nucleotides read TGTGCCATCAGTGACGGACTAGCGGGAGGGCCCAGGGGAGATACGCAGTATTTT.

Of note for this clonotype: This CDR3 fails to terminate in the conserved phenylalanine or tryptophan, so it likely reflects a read error. This sequence joins TRBV20-1 and TRBJ2-5; 7 bases align to TRBD2. J gave up 5 bases and V 5 bases, and 8 bases lay outside the gene matches. This CDR3 comprises 13 residues. The germline V gene has CDR1 DFQATT and CDR2 SNEGSKA (reference sequence). DNA of the CDR3: TGCAGTGCTGGTAGACTAGCCGCGGAGACCCAGTACTCC. This codes for CSAGRLAAETQYS.

This clonotype came up once. The chain couples TRBV12-3 or TRBV12-4 to TRBJ2-5; unclear D gene. CDR3 length equals 13 residues. V was shortened by 3 bases and J by 4 bases, with 9 bases between the two germline ends. CDR3 sequence (DNA): TGTGCCAGCAGTTTTTATAGCTCAGAGACCCAGTACTTC. This translates into CASSFYSSETQYF.

The J gene is TRBJ2-1, the V gene TRBV20-1, with unresolved D. Per the germline V gene, CDR1 is DFQATT and CDR2 is SNEGSKA (reference sequence). CDR3 size: 14 residues. V was trimmed by 5 bases and J by 0 bases, leaving 11 bases between them. The CDR3 nucleotides read TGCAGTGCTGTCCACGATAGCTCCTACAATGAGCAGTTCTTC. This sequence encodes CSAVHDSSYNEQFF.

CDR3 sequence (DNA): TGTGCCAGCAGCGTAGAACAGACCGTCACAGATACGCAGTATTTT. This translates into CASSVEQTVTDTQYF. This sequence joins TRBV9 and TRBJ2-3; no definite D call. Germline V gene lookup returns CDR1 SGDLS and CDR2 YYNGEE. The CDR3 has 15 residues. The V gene lost 0 bases and the J gene lost 2 bases, with 10 bases spanning the gap.

This clonotype was seen ten or more times. V and J are TRBV19 and TRBJ2-7; TRBD2 matches at 10 bases. The junction had 5 bases not matched to a gene; V was cut back by 7 bases and J by 5 bases. Germline lookup yields CDR1 LNHDA and CDR2 SQIVND (reference sequence). The CDR3 is 13 residues long. The CDR3 coding sequence is TGTGCCAGTACGGCTAGCGGGAGTGACGAGCAGTACTTC. It is translated as CASTASGSDEQYF.

In this sample, this clonotype turned up many times. The V gene is TRBV7-9, the J gene TRBJ1-1; maybe TRBD1 (6 bases). The CDR3 totals 14 residues. CDR1 is SEHNR and CDR2 is FQNEAQ in the germline V gene (reference sequence). Between the trimmed V and J ends, which lost 5 bases and 1 base, there was a span of 11 bases. The CDR3 region is CASSPGRGNTEAFF. CDR3 bases: TGTGCCAGCAGCCCGGGCAGGGGGAACACTGAAGCTTTCTTT.

Notes on this clonotype: Sequence at one end of the junction differs from germline and may be a read error. V gene TRBV29-1 combines with J gene TRBJ2-1, with D hard to call. This CDR3 has 12 residues. Germline V CDR1 and CDR2: SQVTM, ANQGSEA. The CDR3 DNA reads as TGCAGCGTCCCGACTCTCCTCAATGAGCAGCTCTTC. Its protein product is CSVPTLLNEQLF.

V is TRBV20-1 and J is TRBJ2-3, with 9 positions matching TRBD2. Trimming took 5 bases from V and 0 from J; bases not matched to a gene: 6. Germline V gene sequence: CDR1 DFQATT, CDR2 SNEGSKA (reference sequence). The CDR3 runs to 15 residues. CDR3 sequence reads: CSAHRLAESTDTQYF. In nucleotides, the CDR3 is TGCAGTGCTCACCGACTAGCGGAGAGCACAGATACGCAGTATTTT.

The V and J genes are TRBV19 and TRBJ2-2; TRBD1 aligns across 9 bases. This CDR3 has 15 amino acids. Germline CDR1 reads LNHDA; CDR2 reads SQIVND (reference sequence). V lost 5 bases and J lost 8; bases outside the gene matches: 9. In DNA form, the CDR3 reads TGTGCCAGTAGTGCGCGGACAGGGGTCTTTGGGGAGCTGTTTTTT. It specifies CASSARTGVFGELFF.

The chain recombines TRBV7-2 with TRBJ2-5; TRBD2 aligns across 11 bases. The V segment lost 0 bases and the J segment 3 bases; nucleotides outside the gene matches: 9. Germline V gene data show CDR1 as SGHTA and CDR2 as FQGNSA. CDR3 length: 18 amino acids. CDR3 in DNA: TGTGCCAGCAGCTTAGCTAGCGGGAGGGCCGGGCGGGAAGAGACCCAGTACTTC. Its translation is CASSLASGRAGREETQYF. Full variable domain (missing parts from reference TRBV7-2 and TRBJ2-5): GAGVSQSPSNKVTEKGKDVELRCDPISGHTALYWYRQSLGQGLEFLIYFQGNSAPDKSGLPSDRFSAERTGGSVSTLTIQRTQQEDSAVYLCASSLASGRAGREETQYFGPGTRLLVL.

The chain recombines TRBV7-9 with TRBJ2-6; D is unresolved. The CDR3 has 15 amino acids. CDR1 is SEHNR, CDR2 FQNEAQ, per germline (reference sequence). V dropped 1 base and J dropped 2 bases, with 6 bases sitting between them. The CDR3 protein is CASSLGQTGANVLTF. The CDR3 bases are TGTGCCAGCAGCTTAGGACAAACTGGGGCCAACGTCCTGACTTTC. The whole variable domain, filled in from reference TRBV7-9 and TRBJ2-6, reads DTGVSQNPRHKITKRGQNVTFRCDPISEHNRLYWYRQTLGQGPEFLTYFQNEAQLEKSRLLSDRFSAERPKGSFSTLEIQRTEQGDSAMYLCASSLGQTGANVLTFGAGSRLTVL.

The V and J genes are TRBV7-9 and TRBJ1-2; 12 bases align to TRBD1. Per germline, CDR1 SEHNR and CDR2 FQNEAQ (reference sequence). With 2 bases clipped from V and 0 bases from J, the junction kept 13 bases outside the gene matches. This CDR3 contains 20 residues. Here the CDR3 reads CASSLRSPGTGGFTNYGYTF. In DNA, the CDR3 is TGTGCCAGCAGCTTAAGATCCCCTGGGACAGGGGGCTTTACTAACTATGGCTACACCTTC. The variable domain in full, with the rest retrieved from reference TRBV7-9 and TRBJ1-2, is DTGVSQNPRHKITKRGQNVTFRCDPISEHNRLYWYRQTLGQGPEFLTYFQNEAQLEKSRLLSDRFSAERPKGSFSTLEIQRTEQGDSAMYLCASSLRSPGTGGFTNYGYTFGSGTRLTVV.

This clonotype turned up a few times. The J gene is TRBJ2-5, the V gene TRBV2; tentative D call: TRBD2 (5 bases). V lost 5 bases and J 4 bases, leaving 8 bases between the germline ends. Germline CDR1 is SNHLY and CDR2 is FYNNEI. The CDR3 has 12 residues. CDR3 loop: CASSYSVETQYF. CDR3 coding DNA: TGTGCCAGCAGTTATAGCGTAGAGACCCAGTACTTC.

This rearrangement joins TRBV7-9 to TRBJ2-6; D is possibly TRBD1 (6 bases). Germline loops: CDR1 SEHNR, CDR2 FQNEAQ (reference sequence). There are 17 residues in the CDR3. V dropped 1 base and J dropped 0 bases, with 10 bases sitting between them. In DNA form, the CDR3 reads TGTGCCAGCAGCTTAGTGCAGGGGAGCTCTGGGGCCAACGTCCTGACTTTC. It yields the protein CASSLVQGSSGANVLTF.